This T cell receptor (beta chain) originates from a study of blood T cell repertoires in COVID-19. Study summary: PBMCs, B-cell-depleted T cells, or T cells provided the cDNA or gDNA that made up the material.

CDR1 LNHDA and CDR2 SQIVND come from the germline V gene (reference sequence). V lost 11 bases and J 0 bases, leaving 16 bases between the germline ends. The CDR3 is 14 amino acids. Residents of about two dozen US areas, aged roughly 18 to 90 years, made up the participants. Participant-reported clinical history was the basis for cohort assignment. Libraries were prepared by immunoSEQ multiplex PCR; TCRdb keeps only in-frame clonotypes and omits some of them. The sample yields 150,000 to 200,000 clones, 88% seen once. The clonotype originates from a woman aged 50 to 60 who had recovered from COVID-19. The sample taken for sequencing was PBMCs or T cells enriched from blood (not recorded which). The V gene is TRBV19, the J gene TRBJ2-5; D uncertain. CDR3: CAAGNPSDQETQYF. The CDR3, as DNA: TGTGCCGCCGGCAATCCGAGCGACCAAGAGACCCAGTACTTC. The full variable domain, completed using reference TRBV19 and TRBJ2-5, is DGGITQSPKYLFRKEGQNVTLSCEQNLNHDAMYWYRQDPGQGLRLIYYSQIVNDFQKGDIAEGYSVSREKKESFPLTVTSAQKNPTAFYLCAAGNPSDQETQYFGPGTRLLVL.